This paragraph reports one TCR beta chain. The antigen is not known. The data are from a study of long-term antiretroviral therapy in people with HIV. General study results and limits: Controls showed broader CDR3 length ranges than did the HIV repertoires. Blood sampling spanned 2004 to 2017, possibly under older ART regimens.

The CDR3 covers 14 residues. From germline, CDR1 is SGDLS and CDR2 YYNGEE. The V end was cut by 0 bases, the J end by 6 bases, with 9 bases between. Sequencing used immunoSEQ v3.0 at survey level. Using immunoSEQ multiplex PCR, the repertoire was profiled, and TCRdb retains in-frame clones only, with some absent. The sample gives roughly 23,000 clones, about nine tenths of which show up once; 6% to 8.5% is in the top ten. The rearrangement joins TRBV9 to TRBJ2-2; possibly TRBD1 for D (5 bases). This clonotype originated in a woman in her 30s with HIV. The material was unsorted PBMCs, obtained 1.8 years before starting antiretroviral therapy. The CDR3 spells CASSVGGTSGELFF. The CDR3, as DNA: TGTGCCAGCAGCGTAGGGGGCACCTCCGGGGAGCTGTTTTTT.